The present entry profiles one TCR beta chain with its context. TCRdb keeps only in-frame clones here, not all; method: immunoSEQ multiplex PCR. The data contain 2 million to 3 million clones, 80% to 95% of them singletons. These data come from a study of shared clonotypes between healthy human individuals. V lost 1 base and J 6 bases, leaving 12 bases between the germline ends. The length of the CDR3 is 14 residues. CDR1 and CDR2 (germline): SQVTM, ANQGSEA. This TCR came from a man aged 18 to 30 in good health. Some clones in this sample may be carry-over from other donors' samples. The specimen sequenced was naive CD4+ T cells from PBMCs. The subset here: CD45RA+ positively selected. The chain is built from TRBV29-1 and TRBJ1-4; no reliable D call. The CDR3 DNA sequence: TGCAGCGTTGAAGGGGAACGGTTTGATGAAAAACTGTTTTTT. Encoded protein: CSVEGERFDEKLFF. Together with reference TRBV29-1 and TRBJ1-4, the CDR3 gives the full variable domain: SAVISQKPSRDICQRGTSLTIQCQVDSQVTMMFWYRQQPGQSLTLIATANQGSEATYESGFVIDKFPISRPNLTFSTLTVSNMSPEDSSIYLCSVEGERFDEKLFFGSGTQLSVL.